This T cell receptor (beta chain) was sequenced for a study of control samples from healthy donors and cancer patients. There are 14 residues in the CDR3. The germline V and J ends were trimmed by 5 bases and 2 bases, with 13 bases remaining between them. The germline gives CDR1 SEHNR, CDR2 FQNEAQ (reference sequence). Only in-frame clones appear in the TCRdb table, and some are missing; sequencing was by immunoSEQ multiplex PCR. The table includes around 140,000 clones, just under 95% detected once. The chain uses TRBV7-9 and TRBJ2-7; either TRBD1 or TRBD2 may fit D (6 bases each). The specimen sequenced was blood. The source of this sequence is a man between 18 and 35 years old in good health. This CDR3 reads CASSAGGGAYEQYF. The CDR3 DNA is TGTGCCAGCAGCGCCGGGGGCGGGGCCTACGAGCAGTACTTC.